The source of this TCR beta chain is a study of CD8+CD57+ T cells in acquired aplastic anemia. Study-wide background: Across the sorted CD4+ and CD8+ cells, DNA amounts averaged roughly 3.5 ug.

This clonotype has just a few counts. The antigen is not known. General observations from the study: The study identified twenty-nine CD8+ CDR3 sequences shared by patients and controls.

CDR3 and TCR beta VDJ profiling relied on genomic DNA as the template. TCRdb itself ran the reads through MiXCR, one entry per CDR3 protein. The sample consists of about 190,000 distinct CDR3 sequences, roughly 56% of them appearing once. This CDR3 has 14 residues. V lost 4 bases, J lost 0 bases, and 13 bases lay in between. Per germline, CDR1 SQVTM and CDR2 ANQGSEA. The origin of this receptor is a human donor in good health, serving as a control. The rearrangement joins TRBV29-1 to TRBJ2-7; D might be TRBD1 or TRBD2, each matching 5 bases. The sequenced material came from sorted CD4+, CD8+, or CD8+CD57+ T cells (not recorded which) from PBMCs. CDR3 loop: CSVVRDPSSYEQYF. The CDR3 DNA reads TGCAGCGTTGTGAGGGACCCGAGCTCCTACGAGCAGTACTTC.